The next 27 T cell receptor beta chains were all read from a single sample in a study of cytomegalovirus exposure and HLA in healthy donors. PCR employed 60 Vbeta and 13 Jbeta primers. Sequencing was performed with immunoSEQ multiplex PCR; in TCRdb, only in-frame clones are kept and a portion is missing. The repertoire holds roughly 170,000 clones, with roughly 88% as singletons. What was sequenced was PBMCs. These receptor sequences come from a girl aged 2 to 9 in good health and CMV-seropositive.

The genes are TRBV5-8 and TRBJ1-2; D might be TRBD1 (6 bases). The V end lost 4 bases, the J end lost 4 bases, and 11 bases lay between the germline ends. This CDR3 has 13 residues. CDR1 and CDR2 from the germline V gene are SGHTS and YDEGEE. CDR3 sequence reads: CASSQDSGYGYTF. CDR3 DNA: TGTGCCAGCAGCCAGGACAGCGGCTATGGCTACACCTTC.

The V gene is TRBV6-5, the J gene TRBJ1-1; 7 bases fit TRBD1. Germline CDR1 MNHEY, CDR2 SVGAGI. CDR3 length equals 12 residues. The V gene end was trimmed by 6 bases and the J gene end by 7 bases; junction bases not matched to a gene: 5. CDR3 sequence reads: CASSRQGREAFF. The CDR3 DNA sequence: TGTGCCAGCAGCAGACAGGGACGTGAAGCTTTCTTT.

The chain has TRBV5-1 and TRBJ1-2; D unresolved. This CDR3 has 15 amino acids. V lost 0 bases, J lost 8 bases, and 17 bases lay in between. Looked up from germline, CDR1 is SGHRS and CDR2 is YFSETQ. CDR3 region: CASSLGSPFGEGYTF. CDR3 DNA sequence: TGCGCCAGCAGCTTGGGTTCACCGTTTGGAGAGGGCTACACCTTC.

This clone was seen once. This chain's CDR3 is CASRASGELFF. As DNA, the CDR3 is TGTGCCAGCAGGGCCTCCGGGGAGCTGTTTTTT. The chain employs TRBV7-3 and TRBJ2-2; unclear D gene. The CDR3 covers 11 residues. The V and J ends lost 6 bases and 6 bases respectively, with 5 bases between them. Germline V lookup: CDR1 SGHTA, CDR2 FQGTGA.

V gene TRBV30 combines with J gene TRBJ1-6; a possible D gene is TRBD1 (6 bases). From germline, CDR1 is GTSNPN and CDR2 SVGIG (reference sequence). The ends were cut back, 4 bases at V and 7 bases at J, with 11 bases in the middle. The CDR3 is 13 residues long. The CDR3 region is CAWNRVENSPLHF. The CDR3 DNA is TGTGCCTGGAACAGGGTCGAAAATTCACCCCTCCACTTT.

The chain combines TRBV7-3 with TRBJ2-1; D is unclear. This CDR3 is built from 14 residues. Trimming stripped 4 bases from V and 0 bases from J, with 7 bases between. Germline CDR1 and CDR2: SGHTA and FQGTGA. CDR3 nucleotides: TGTGCCAGCAGCTCAGATCCCTCCTACAATGAGCAGTTCTTC. It codes for CASSSDPSYNEQFF.

The chain links TRBV19 to TRBJ2-2; D is perhaps TRBD1 (6 bases). This CDR3 is built from 16 residues. Per the germline V gene, CDR1 is LNHDA and CDR2 is SQIVND (reference sequence). The V end lost 6 bases, the J end lost 6 bases, and 20 bases lay between the germline ends. CDR3 nucleotides: TGTGCCAGTAGGCAGGGGTTTCAGTGGGATGCCGGGGAGCTGTTTTTT. Amino acids: CASRQGFQWDAGELFF.

This rearrangement joins TRBV18 to TRBJ1-6, with 10 bases lining up with TRBD1. Germline V gives CDR1 KGHSH, CDR2 LQKENI. The CDR3 loop spans 14 amino acids. V was clipped by 3 bases and J by 13 bases; unmatched bases: 6. CDR3 coding DNA: TGTGCCAGCTCACCTGGGACAGGGGTTTCGCCCCTCCACTTT. It is translated as CASSPGTGVSPLHF.

This clone was observed a single time. J is TRBJ1-5 and V is TRBV6-1; 9 bases map to TRBD1. The V segment lost 6 bases and the J segment 0 bases; nucleotides outside the gene matches: 3. This CDR3 contains 15 residues. Looked up from germline, CDR1 is MNHNS and CDR2 is SASEGT. CDR3 bases: TGTGCCAGCAGGAGGACAGGGGATAGCAATCAGCCCCAGCATTTT. It is translated as CASRRTGDSNQPQHF.

This clone has just a few counts. The CDR3: CASSLAAHDLAGGLSRETQYF. CDR3 in DNA: TGTGCCAGCAGCTTAGCCGCCCATGATCTAGCGGGAGGTTTGAGTCGGGAGACCCAGTACTTC. The V gene is TRBV7-2, the J gene TRBJ2-5; TRBD2 matches 11 bases. CDR1 and CDR2 from the germline V gene are SGHTA and FQGNSA. J lost 5 bases, V lost 0 bases, and 20 bases had no gene match. The CDR3 has 21 residues.

The V gene is TRBV7-6, the J gene TRBJ1-1, with D perhaps TRBD1 (6 bases). Germline V gives CDR1 SGHVS, CDR2 FNYEAQ. Trimming took 6 bases from V and 1 from J, leaving 18 bases between them. This CDR3 comprises 16 residues. The CDR3 here is CASSSDPRGRNTEAFF. In nucleotides, the CDR3 is TGTGCCAGCAGTTCCGACCCCAGGGGAAGGAACACTGAAGCTTTCTTT. Together with reference TRBV7-6 and TRBJ1-1, the CDR3 gives the full variable domain: GAGVSQSPRYKVTKRGQDVALRCDPISGHVSLYWYRQALGQGPEFLTYFNYEAQQDKSGLPNDRFSAERPEGSISTLTIQRTEQRDSAMYRCASSSDPRGRNTEAFFGQGTRLTVV.

This chain links TRBV6-5 with TRBJ2-7, with D maybe TRBD1 (5 bases). This CDR3 has 13 residues. Germline V gives CDR1 MNHEY, CDR2 SVGAGI. V was shortened by 10 bases and J by 4 bases, with 17 bases between the two germline ends. For the CDR3, the DNA is TGTGCCACCCAGAAGGTCAGGGCGTACGAGCAGTACTTC. It translates to CATQKVRAYEQYF.

The genes are TRBV28 and TRBJ2-7; D is possibly TRBD1 (7 bases). With 6 bases removed from V and 4 bases from J, the gap between germline ends came to 13 bases. The CDR3 has 13 residues. CDR1 MDHEN and CDR2 SYDVKM come from the germline V gene. The DNA of the CDR3 is TGTGCCAGCAGCGCGGGACAGACATACGAGCAGTACTTC. Its protein is CASSAGQTYEQYF. The full variable domain, with the rest looked up from reference TRBV28 and TRBJ2-7, is DVKVTQSSRYLVKRTGEKVFLECVQDMDHENMFWYRQDPGLGLRLIYFSYDVKMKEKGDIPEGYSVSREKKERFSLILESASTNQTSMYLCASSAGQTYEQYFGPGTRLTVT.

This clone was observed a single time. The chain has TRBV19 and TRBJ2-4; D is perhaps TRBD1 (8 bases). The CDR3 spans 18 residues. CDR1 LNHDA and CDR2 SQIVND come from the germline V gene (reference sequence). V dropped 4 bases and J dropped 2 bases, with 21 bases sitting between them. The CDR3 region has the DNA TGTGCCAGTAGTAAGCTACAGGGGGGGGTCGAAACCAAAAACATTCAGTACTTC. As protein: CASSKLQGGVETKNIQYF.

The chain combines TRBV6-9 with TRBJ2-1; a weak D match, TRBD1 (5 bases). This CDR3 is 12 amino acids long. Germline V gene lookup returns CDR1 MNHGY and CDR2 SVAAGI. With 6 bases removed from V and 12 bases from J, the gap between germline ends came to 15 bases. CDR3 protein: CASSQSDQGQFF. CDR3 sequence (DNA): TGTGCCAGCAGCCAAAGCGATCAGGGGCAGTTCTTC.

This clone was recorded a few times. Additional DNA sequences in this sample encode the identical CDR3. The chain combines TRBV30 with TRBJ1-5; 8 nucleotides match TRBD1. J was trimmed by 3 bases and V by 0 bases; bases with no gene match: 4. The CDR3 extends over 15 amino acids. Germline-derived CDR1 and CDR2 are GTSNPN and SVGIG (reference sequence). For the CDR3, the DNA is TGTGCCTGGAGTGTACAGGGGGGAAACAATCAGCCCCAGCATTTT. Its translation: CAWSVQGGNNQPQHF.

The chain joins TRBV27 to TRBJ2-7; D is unresolved. The CDR3 spans 17 residues. CDR1 is MNHEY, CDR2 SMNVEV, per germline (reference sequence). Trimming took off 6 bases at V and 0 bases at J, with 21 bases between the two ends. The CDR3 DNA reads TGTGCCAGCAGCCGCCAGGTCGGCTACTCCAGCTCCTACGAGCAGTACTTC. This translates into CASSRQVGYSSSYEQYF.

The CDR3 is CASREGTSNEQFF. The CDR3 nucleotides are TGTGCCAGCAGGGAGGGGACCTCCAATGAGCAGTTCTTC. The rearrangement joins TRBV2 to TRBJ2-1; D might be TRBD2 (6 bases). CDR1 is SNHLY, CDR2 FYNNEI, per germline. V was clipped by 6 bases and J by 6 bases, with 12 bases between them. The CDR3 runs to 13 residues. The full variable domain, in which reference TRBV2 and TRBJ2-1 provide the parts outside the CDR3, is EPEVTQTPSHQVTQMGQEVILRCVPISNHLYFYWYRQILGQKVEFLVSFYNNEISEKSEIFDDQFSVERPDGSNFTLKIRSTKLEDSAMYFCASREGTSNEQFFGPGTRLTVL.

V gene TRBV5-6 combines with J gene TRBJ2-2; 7 bases are a match to TRBD2. CDR3 length: 16 amino acids. CDR1 and CDR2 from the germline V gene are SGHDT and YYEEEE. V was clipped by 2 bases and J by 8 bases; unmatched bases: 12. The CDR3 DNA is TGTGCCAGCAGCTTTTCAGGCGGGAGCCTACTAGGGGAGCTGTTTTTT. Translated: CASSFSGGSLLGELFF.

The DNA of the CDR3 is TGCGCCAGCAGCCAAGGAGTTAAGGGACTAGCGGGAGACGGAACCTACGAGCAGTACTTC. It translates to CASSQGVKGLAGDGTYEQYF. The J gene is TRBJ2-5, the V gene TRBV4-1, with TRBD2 matching 14 bases. The DNA end lines up better with TRBJ2-7; the J call may be wrong. CDR3 length equals 20 residues. CDR1 is MGHRA and CDR2 is YSYEKL in the germline V gene.

V and J are TRBV5-8 and TRBJ2-1; D gene uncertain. The CDR3 is made up of 16 amino acids. The V and J ends lost 4 bases and 0 bases respectively, with 14 bases between them. Per the germline V gene, CDR1 is SGHTS and CDR2 is YDEGEE. Here the CDR3 reads CASSPNPASSYNEQFF. The CDR3 coding sequence is TGTGCCAGCAGCCCCAATCCAGCGAGCTCCTACAATGAGCAGTTCTTC.

V gene TRBV11-3 combines with J gene TRBJ2-1, with 7 bases that match TRBD2. After removal of 2 bases from V and 8 bases from J, the junction contained 9 bases not matched to a gene. The CDR3 is 15 amino acids. Germline assignment: CDR1 SGHNT and CDR2 YENEEA. The CDR3 DNA is TGTGCCAGCAGCTTATTACAAGCGGGATTAGATGAGCAGTTCTTC. Its protein product is CASSLLQAGLDEQFF.

The rearrangement joins TRBV11-3 to TRBJ1-3; D is unclear. This CDR3 spans 16 amino acids. Germline V gene sequence: CDR1 SGHNT, CDR2 YENEEA. Trimming stripped 7 bases from V and 0 bases from J, with 16 bases between. This chain's CDR3 is CASTPGGTGSGNTIYF. The CDR3 region has the DNA TGTGCCAGCACCCCCGGAGGAACGGGCTCTGGAAACACCATATATTTT.

The rearrangement uses TRBV28 and TRBJ2-3; maybe TRBD2 (5 bases). Germline CDR1 MDHEN, CDR2 SYDVKM. CDR3 length: 15 amino acids. Trimming cost V 6 bases and J 2 bases, with 15 bases left between them. CDR3 amino acids: CASSSPGSVTDTQYF. CDR3 DNA sequence: TGTGCCAGCAGCTCCCCGGGGTCGGTCACAGATACGCAGTATTTT.

This chain connects TRBV25-1 to TRBJ1-2, with D possibly being TRBD1 (6 bases). The V end was cut by 4 bases, the J end by 8 bases, with 14 bases between. Germline-derived CDR1 and CDR2 are MGHDK and SYGVNS. This CDR3 has 13 residues. DNA for the CDR3: TGTGCCAGCAGTGTAGGGGGTTCGGGGGGCTACACCTTC. It is translated as CASSVGGSGGYTF.

The CDR3: CTSSQIDRPLLILNTEAFF. In nucleotides, the CDR3 is TGCACCAGCAGCCAAATAGACAGGCCGTTGCTGATCCTGAACACTGAAGCTTTCTTT. The V and J genes are TRBV1 and TRBJ1-1; the D call in the table, TRBD1, was not verified against the DNA. TRBV1 is described as a pseudogene. The CDR3 loop spans 19 amino acids.

The DNA for the CDR3 is TGTGCCAGCAGCCCACGGCGGGTAGCGGGAGGGTTGAACACCGGGGAGCTGTTTTTT. It specifies CASSPRRVAGGLNTGELFF. The chain joins TRBV7-3 to TRBJ2-2; 11 nucleotides agree with TRBD2. The CDR3 has 19 amino acids. With V trimmed by 5 bases and J by 1 base, 12 bases remained unmatched. Germline values: CDR1 SGHTA, CDR2 FQGTGA.